The T cell receptor (beta chain) under discussion was sequenced for a study of blood T cell repertoires in COVID-19. In the study overall: PBMCs, B-cell-depleted T cells, or T cells were the source of the cDNA or gDNA that made up the material.

Germline CDR1 reads SGHRS; CDR2 reads YFSETQ. The CDR3 totals 14 residues. The junction had 4 bases not matched to a gene; V was cut back by 0 bases and J by 4 bases. Authors' data handling: For nucleated cells, counts were estimated from reference gene primer amplification. Clones were sequenced by immunoSEQ multiplex PCR, and TCRdb holds only the in-frame ones, with some missing. The V and J calls and clone size were taken over from that table, and D and trimming were inferred from the DNA. The table records some 290,000 clones, approximately 82% of them present only once. The rearrangement links TRBV5-1 to TRBJ2-7; 7 bases fit TRBD2. The TCR originated in a man aged 55 to 70 who had recovered from COVID-19. Specimen: peripheral blood. CDR3 DNA: TGCGCCAGCAGCTTGGGGGGAGGGAAGTACGAGCAGTACTTC. This encodes CASSLGGGKYEQYF.